The 31 T cell receptor beta chains presented below share a single source sample, sequenced in a study of T cells in Graves' hyperthyroidism and ophthalmopathy. Amplified TCR beta CDR3 regions derived from RNA transcripts. HTBI primers were the set used in a first-round RT-PCR of the TCR CDR3. Via MiXCR, TCRdb re-called the multiplex PCR reads, giving one row per CDR3 protein. The sample holds some 560,000 distinct CDR3 sequences, around 13% seen once. The sample taken for sequencing was blood. The receptors stem from a woman aged 35 to 49 with Graves' hyperthyroidism.

This chain joins TRBV6-1 and TRBJ2-4; 8 bases agree with TRBD1. Germline V CDR1 and CDR2: MNHNS, SASEGT. The CDR3 has 18 amino acids. After removal of 5 bases from V and 1 base from J, the junction contained 13 bases not matched to a gene. CDR3 sequence (DNA): TGTGCCAGCAGTTCCGGACTGACAGGGGAGGCGGCCAAAAACATTCAGTACTTC. Translation gives CASSSGLTGEAAKNIQYF.

At least ten counts were recorded for this clonotype. The V and J genes are TRBV15 and TRBJ1-6, with D uncertain. Germline V CDR1 and CDR2: LNHNV, YYDKDF (reference sequence). The CDR3 has 15 amino acids. V lost 0 bases to trimming and J lost 9 bases, with 12 bases between them. The CDR3, as DNA: TGTGCCACCAGCAGAGATGGGCAGAGGAGTTCACCCCTCCACTTT. Translating gives CATSRDGQRSSPLHF.

This clonotype was seen only a few times. CDR3 loop: CASSASSGRTDTQYF. The CDR3 bases are TGTGCCAGCAGCGCATCTAGCGGGAGAACAGATACGCAGTATTTT. This sequence joins TRBV9 and TRBJ2-3, with TRBD2 matching over 10 bases. The V gene end was trimmed by 3 bases and the J gene end by 3 bases; junction bases not matched to a gene: 4. This CDR3 is built from 15 residues. In germline, CDR1 is SGDLS, CDR2 YYNGEE.

The gene calls are TRBV19 and TRBJ1-5, with D unclear. Germline CDR1 reads LNHDA; CDR2 reads SQIVND (reference sequence). CDR3 size: 15 residues. Trimming removed 3 bases at V and 2 bases at J, with 11 bases between. CDR3 DNA sequence: TGTGCCAGTAGTATGGCGGGGTCAGGCAATCAGCCCCAGCATTTT. This codes for CASSMAGSGNQPQHF.

There are many counts of this clonotype. The chain carries TRBV7-6 and TRBJ2-1; TRBD1 agrees at 8 bases. The CDR3 is 15 amino acids. Germline loops: CDR1 SGHVS, CDR2 FNYEAQ. V lost 3 bases and J lost 4; bases outside the gene matches: 5. The DNA for the CDR3 is TGTGCCAGCAGCTTCGGCAGGGGGCAATACAATGAGCAGTTCTTC. This sequence encodes CASSFGRGQYNEQFF.

The sample holds many counts of this clonotype. This chain connects TRBV7-8 to TRBJ2-7, with D uncertain. The CDR3 consists of 15 residues. V gave up 0 bases and J gave up 2 bases, with 11 bases separating them. Germline values: CDR1 SGHVS, CDR2 FQNEAQ. The CDR3 DNA follows: TGTGCCAGCAGCTTAGCGGTGGACCTACCCTACGAGCAGTACTTC. The encoded protein is CASSLAVDLPYEQYF.

This clonotype came up a few times. V gene TRBV5-4 combines with J gene TRBJ2-1; 9 positions match TRBD2. Germline V gene sequence: CDR1 SGHNT, CDR2 YYREEE (reference sequence). The CDR3 extends over 15 amino acids. V dropped 1 base and J dropped 9; count of bases not matched to a gene: 8. In DNA, the CDR3 is TGTGCCAGCAGCTTGTCGGGGACTAGCTATACTGAGCAGTTCTTC. Its translation: CASSLSGTSYTEQFF.

This clonotype was found a few times. The genes are TRBV29-1 and TRBJ2-1, with D tentatively TRBD2 (6 bases). This CDR3 contains 15 residues. The germline CDR1 and CDR2 sequences are SQVTM and ANQGSEA. V was trimmed by 6 bases and J by 0 bases, leaving 15 bases between them. The CDR3 region has the DNA TGCAGCGTCGCAAAGGGAGGTAACTCCTACAATGAGCAGTTCTTC. It translates to CSVAKGGNSYNEQFF.

This clonotype was recorded at least ten times. This chain links TRBV20-1 with TRBJ2-5, with 9 bases matching TRBD2. Unmatched junction bases numbered 11, after V lost 2 bases and J lost 7 bases. Germline-derived CDR1 and CDR2 are DFQATT and SNEGSKA (reference sequence). This CDR3 contains 15 residues. This chain's CDR3 is CSARQVGLAEGTQYF. The CDR3 coding sequence is TGCAGTGCTAGACAAGTGGGACTAGCCGAGGGGACCCAGTACTTC.

This clonotype has at least ten counts. The V gene is TRBV11-2, the J gene TRBJ2-3, with 11 bases lining up with TRBD2. Germline loops: CDR1 SGHAT, CDR2 FQNNGV. After removal of 1 base from V and 4 bases from J, the junction contained 4 bases not matched to a gene. This CDR3 region has 16 residues. The CDR3 DNA sequence: TGTGCCAGCAGCTTAGTGACTAGCGGGAATGCAGATACGCAGTATTTT. It specifies CASSLVTSGNADTQYF.

This clonotype was observed many times. At one end, the junction sequence differs from germline, possibly due to a read error. The CDR3 nucleotides are TGTGCCAGCAGTTTATCCGGAGGGAACACTGAAGCTTTCTTT. The encoded protein is CASSLSGGNTEAFF. The rearrangement joins TRBV5-1 to TRBJ1-1; no clear D gene. The CDR3 is made up of 14 amino acids. Germline CDR1 and CDR2: SGHRS and YFSETQ.

This clonotype was detected many times. This chain links TRBV27 with TRBJ1-5; perhaps TRBD1 as D (5 bases). The germline CDR1 and CDR2 sequences are MNHEY and SMNVEV (reference sequence). The CDR3 length is 15 residues. Trimming removed 2 bases at V and 2 bases at J, with 10 bases between. The CDR3 loop reads CASSLGGGGNQPQHF. As DNA, the CDR3 is TGTGCCAGCAGTTTAGGGGGTGGGGGCAATCAGCCCCAGCATTTT.

The CDR3: CASSQGAWGGRRSNTEAFF. CDR3 coding DNA: TGTGCCAGCAGCCAAGGTGCCTGGGGGGGACGGAGGTCGAACACTGAAGCTTTCTTT. The rearrangement links TRBV4-2 to TRBJ1-1; D possibly corresponds to TRBD1 (5 bases). The CDR3 is 19 residues long. Between the trimmed V and J ends, which lost 1 base and 1 base, there was a span of 22 bases. Germline loops: CDR1 LGHNA, CDR2 YNFKEQ.

This clonotype appeared many times. J is TRBJ2-7 and V is TRBV3-1, with D unresolved. Germline-derived CDR1 and CDR2 are LGHDT and YNNKEL (reference sequence). This CDR3 has 12 residues. V was clipped by 4 bases and J by 6 bases, with 10 bases between them. The CDR3 DNA is TGTGCCAGCAGCCCTAGTCGGGTCGAGCAGTACTTC. Its protein product is CASSPSRVEQYF.

This clonotype was detected many times. The V call is TRBV20-1, the J call TRBJ1-4; D possibly corresponds to TRBD1 (6 bases). The germline V and J ends were trimmed by 3 bases and 7 bases, with 12 bases remaining between them. From germline, CDR1 is DFQATT and CDR2 SNEGSKA (reference sequence). CDR3 length: 13 amino acids. For the CDR3, the DNA is TGCAGTGCTAGCTCTGGACAGCCTGAAAAACTGTTTTTT. Translating it yields CSASSGQPEKLFF.

This clonotype occurred many times. This chain joins TRBV6-6 and TRBJ1-1; a possible D gene is TRBD1 (6 bases). Germline CDR1 is MNHNY and CDR2 is SVGAGI (reference sequence). This CDR3 contains 17 residues. Deletions cut 2 bases from V and 4 bases from J, with 20 bases between. CDR3 amino acids: CASSYVGKGVEVTEAFF. The CDR3 DNA reads TGTGCCAGCAGTTACGTTGGGAAGGGGGTGGAGGTCACTGAAGCTTTCTTT.

To note about this clonotype: A read error is possible here, since a much larger clone lies one base away. CDR3 sequence (DNA): TGCGCCAGCAGCTTGGCAGGCCGGTTACAAGAGACCAAGTACTTC. Amino acid sequence: CASSLAGRLQETKYF. The chain employs TRBV5-1 and TRBJ2-5; no firm D call. CDR3 length: 15 amino acids. Per germline, CDR1 SGHRS and CDR2 YFSETQ.

This chain joins TRBV7-2 and TRBJ2-1; TRBD2 matches at 11 bases. From germline, CDR1 is SGHTA and CDR2 FQGNSA. The CDR3 totals 17 residues. The V segment lost 3 bases and the J segment 8 bases; nucleotides outside the gene matches: 12. CDR3 protein: CASSFPTTSGSSYEQFF. The CDR3 DNA reads as TGTGCCAGCAGCTTCCCGACCACTAGCGGGAGTAGCTATGAGCAGTTCTTC.

This clonotype was recorded at least ten times. V is TRBV29-1 and J is TRBJ2-3; tentative D call: TRBD2 (6 bases). This CDR3 contains 13 residues. Per germline, CDR1 SQVTM and CDR2 ANQGSEA. The ends were cut back, 7 bases at V and 1 base at J, with 12 bases in the middle. CDR3 sequence: CSASVGGTDTQYF. CDR3 in DNA: TGCAGCGCTAGCGTTGGGGGCACAGATACGCAGTATTTT.

This clonotype was detected many times. The chain combines TRBV2 with TRBJ1-1; D is ambiguous. Germline CDR1 and CDR2: SNHLY and FYNNEI. The CDR3 runs to 15 residues. V was pared by 1 base and J by 4 bases, with 13 bases between. This CDR3 is CASSEVQVTGTEAFF. The CDR3 DNA follows: TGTGCCAGCAGTGAAGTTCAGGTGACTGGCACTGAAGCTTTCTTT. The complete variable domain, with remaining parts taken from reference TRBV2 and TRBJ1-1, reads EPEVTQTPSHQVTQMGQEVILRCVPISNHLYFYWYRQILGQKVEFLVSFYNNEISEKSEIFDDQFSVERPDGSNFTLKIRSTKLEDSAMYFCASSEVQVTGTEAFFGQGTRLTVV.

CDR3 bases: TGCGCCAGCAGCTTGGTGGAAGCGGACACTGAAGCTTTCTTT. Its translation: CASSLVEADTEAFF. J is TRBJ1-1 and V is TRBV5-1; D gene uncertain. The CDR3 totals 14 residues. V was clipped by 0 bases and J by 3 bases, with 9 bases between them. Looked up from germline, CDR1 is SGHRS and CDR2 is YFSETQ.

This clonotype has a count of ten or more. The chain combines TRBV18 with TRBJ1-2; TRBD1 might be the D (5 bases). Germline V CDR1 and CDR2: KGHSH, LQKENI. Trimming cost V 4 bases and J 4 bases, with 22 bases left between them. The CDR3 consists of 17 residues. CDR3 region: CASSLDSTTLMGYGYTF. The CDR3 DNA sequence: TGTGCCAGCTCACTCGACAGTACCACACTCATGGGCTATGGCTACACCTTC.

This clonotype came up many times. The chain employs TRBV12-3 or TRBV12-4 and TRBJ2-3, with D perhaps TRBD2 (5 bases). The CDR3 sequence is 12 residues long. The V gene lost 7 bases and the J gene lost 0 bases, with 5 bases spanning the gap. The DNA for the CDR3 is TGTGCCAGCAAGCGGAGCACAGATACGCAGTATTTT. It encodes CASKRSTDTQYF.

The chain employs TRBV5-1 and TRBJ1-1; 9 bases map to TRBD1. The CDR3 is 14 amino acids. CDR1 SGHRS and CDR2 YFSETQ come from the germline V gene. Trimming removed 4 bases from V and 6 bases from J; junction bases left unmatched: 7. As DNA, the CDR3 is TGCGCCAGCAGCCAGGCTGGGACAGGGTCTGAAGCTTTCTTT. The encoded protein is CASSQAGTGSEAFF.

The rearrangement uses TRBV11-2 and TRBJ2-3; 10 bases map to TRBD2. Losses at the gene ends were 3 bases for V and 0 bases for J; bases not matched to a gene: 12. Germline V gene lookup returns CDR1 SGHAT and CDR2 FQNNGV. The CDR3 runs 19 residues. CDR3 amino acids: CASSFSSGSGRRSTDTQYF. For the CDR3, the DNA is TGTGCCAGCAGCTTCTCATCAGGTAGCGGGAGGCGAAGCACAGATACGCAGTATTTT.

This clonotype showed up many times. The chain has TRBV27 and TRBJ2-7, with 7 bases matching TRBD1. The V segment lost 1 base and the J segment 3 bases; nucleotides outside the gene matches: 6. This CDR3 contains 15 residues. Germline V gene sequence: CDR1 MNHEY, CDR2 SMNVEV (reference sequence). CDR3 DNA sequence: TGTGCCAGCAGTTTATACAGGGGCCTAAACTACGAGCAGTACTTC. It specifies CASSLYRGLNYEQYF.

This clonotype occurred many times. The V and J genes are TRBV28 and TRBJ2-2; D might be TRBD2 (6 bases). The V gene lost 5 bases and the J gene lost 7 bases, with 17 bases spanning the gap. The CDR3 sequence is 15 residues long. CDR1 and CDR2 from the germline V gene are MDHEN and SYDVKM. The CDR3 nucleotides read TGTGCCAGCAGTGGGGGGTCGGGACGGAACGGGGAGCTGTTTTTT. It translates to CASSGGSGRNGELFF.

This chain links TRBV20-1 with TRBJ2-7; no firm D call. The CDR3 spans 15 residues. From germline, CDR1 is DFQATT and CDR2 SNEGSKA (reference sequence). Trimming pared 0 bases from V and 3 bases from J, leaving 15 bases between. CDR3 protein: CSARDLQRPLYEQYF. CDR3 sequence (DNA): TGCAGTGCTAGAGATCTCCAGCGTCCGCTCTACGAGCAGTACTTC.

Many counts were recorded for this clonotype. The gene calls are TRBV7-2 and TRBJ2-7, with D hard to call. Deletions cut 1 base from V and 1 base from J, with 11 bases between. The CDR3 consists of 15 residues. CDR1 is SGHTA, CDR2 FQGNSA, per germline. The CDR3 loop reads CASSLDYTASYEQYF. The CDR3 DNA follows: TGTGCCAGCAGCTTAGATTATACAGCGTCCTACGAGCAGTACTTC.

CDR3 nucleotide sequence: TGTGCCAGCAGTGAAGGACACTTCTCTGGAAACACCATATATTTT. Translation gives CASSEGHFSGNTIYF. The chain is built from TRBV6-1 and TRBJ1-3, with D unclear. With 1 base removed from V and 0 bases from J, the gap between germline ends came to 7 bases. Germline V gives CDR1 MNHNS, CDR2 SASEGT. The CDR3 extends over 15 amino acids.

This chain joins TRBV7-9 and TRBJ2-1, with 7 bases lining up with TRBD1. Germline lookup yields CDR1 SEHNR and CDR2 FQNEAQ (reference sequence). Trimming at V came to 5 bases and at J to 5 bases, leaving 3 bases not matched to a gene. The CDR3 consists of 13 residues. This chain's CDR3 is CASSKGQNNEQFF. CDR3 coding DNA: TGTGCCAGCAGCAAGGGACAGAACAATGAGCAGTTCTTC.